The T cell receptor beta chain described here comes from a study of blood T cells in healthy people across ages. Using a J-beta primer mix together with a sample-barcoded 5' primer, a second PCR was run for roughly 6 to 12 cycles. TCRdb reprocessed the 5' RACE reads via MiXCR and lists one record per CDR3 protein. The sample lists roughly 830,000 distinct CDR3 sequences, 62% occurring once. Germline CDR1 MNHEY, CDR2 SVGEGT. The CDR3 is made up of 16 amino acids. J was trimmed by 2 bases and V by 2 bases; bases with no gene match: 4. At least 5.5 micrograms of total RNA were extracted per sample. The origin of this receptor is a man younger than 45 in good health. Sample: blood. The chain couples TRBV6-2 or TRBV6-3 to TRBJ2-1; 9 nucleotides agree with TRBD1. The CDR3, as DNA: TGTGCCAGCAGTTACCTCGGACAGGGGCCCTACAATGAGCAGTTCTTC. Translated, it gives CASSYLGQGPYNEQFF.